A selection of T cell receptor beta chains follows, all from one sample in a study of shared clonotypes between healthy human individuals. The method was immunoSEQ multiplex PCR; TCRdb's version includes in-frame clones alone and lacks a portion of them. The repertoire holds more than 600,000 clones, with 92% as singletons. Sequencing was carried out using naive CD8+ T cells sorted from blood. The receptors shown here come from a man younger than 40 in good health. The CDR3 runs from the conserved cysteine through the conserved F or W. A D gene is named only where the DNA matches it firmly. The size of a clone is reported for some rows only, either as once, few or many, or as a class for expanded clones.

TRBD1	TRBV10-3	TRBJ2-5	-	TGTGCCATCAGTGAGATCGGACAGGGCCAAGAGACCCAGTACTTC	CAISEIGQGQETQYF
-	TRBV2	TRBJ2-1	-	TGTGCCAGCAGCGATGGAGCCTACAATGAGCAGTTCTTC	CASSDGAYNEQFF
-	TRBV4-1	TRBJ1-1	-	TGCGCCAGCAGGCCCACGGGGATGGGCACTGAAGCTTTCTTT	CASRPTGMGTEAFF
TRBD1	TRBV28	TRBJ2-2	once	TGTGCCAGCAGCCTCCCTCCGTGGACAGGGGGCAGCGGGGAGCTGTTTTTT	CASSLPPWTGGSGELFF
TRBD2	TRBV5-1	TRBJ2-2	-	TGCGCCAGCAGCCTAACTAGCGGGCCAAACACCGGGGAGCTGTTTTTT	CASSLTSGPNTGELFF
TRBD1	TRBV7-9	TRBJ2-7	-	TGTGCCAGCAGCGGGACCGGGACAGGGAAGACCTACGAGCAGTACTTC	CASSGTGTGKTYEQYF
-	TRBV10-1	TRBJ2-3	-	TGCGCCAGCAGTGAAGCTCGGACCGACGATACGCAGTATTTT	CASSEARTDDTQYF
TRBD2	TRBV27	TRBJ2-1	-	TGTGCCAGCAGCCCCGGGACTAGCGGGATAAATGAGCAGTTCTTC	CASSPGTSGINEQFF
-	TRBV13	TRBJ1-1	-	TGTGCCAGCAGCTTCAGGGGTGTGGAAGCTTTCTTT	CASSFRGVEAFF
-	TRBV27	TRBJ2-2	-	TGTGCCAGCAGCCCCGGGTCTAGAGGCGCCGGGGAGCTGTTTTTT	CASSPGSRGAGELFF
-	TRBV28	TRBJ1-4	few	TGTGCCAGCAGTCCCCCGAAACGGAATGAAAAACTGTTTTTT	CASSPPKRNEKLFF
-	TRBV6-1	TRBJ1-4	-	TGTGCCAGCAGTGAAAAATGGGTGCGGGTTGAAAAACTGTTTTTT	CASSEKWVRVEKLFF
-	TRBV4-1	TRBJ2-6	-	TGCGCCAGCAGCCTGGAACGGGCCAACGTCCTGACTTTC	CASSLERANVLTF
-	TRBV7-6	TRBJ2-7	-	TGTGCCAGCAGCTTAGCAGAGGACTACGAGCAGTACTTC	CASSLAEDYEQYF
-	TRBV4-1	TRBJ2-3	-	TGCGCCAGCAGCCAAGATGGGGCCGGGAGACTCAACACAGATACGCAGTATTTT	CASSQDGAGRLNTDTQYF
-	TRBV7-9	TRBJ2-7	-	TGTGCCAGCAGCCATCCGTCCGGGACTTCCTACGAGCAGTACTTC	CASSHPSGTSYEQYF
TRBD2	TRBV5-1	TRBJ2-5	-	TGCGCCAGCAGCTTGCGGCCTAGCGGACCCCAAGAGACCCAGTACTTC	CASSLRPSGPQETQYF
-	TRBV7-6	TRBJ2-5	-	TGTGCCAGCAGCTTAGATCGGGAGTCCGGGGAAGGGGAAGAGACCCAGTACTTC	CASSLDRESGEGEETQYF
-	TRBV7-8	TRBJ2-7	once	TGTGCCAGCAGCTTAGAGGACTCCTTATACGAGCAGTACTTC	CASSLEDSLYEQYF
TRBD2	TRBV7-8	TRBJ2-3	once	TGTGCCAGCAGCTTAGCGGGGGGTAGCGGGGGCACAGATACGCAGTATTTT	CASSLAGGSGGTDTQYF
-	TRBV25-1	TRBJ2-2	-	TGTGCCAGCAGTGATTTTAACAGGAACACCGGGGAGCTGTTTTTT	CASSDFNRNTGELFF
-	TRBV2	TRBJ2-7	-	TGTGCCAGCAGTGCGAGCCCGAAGAGGGCTAGATACGAGCAGTACTTC	CASSASPKRARYEQYF
-	TRBV13	TRBJ2-3	-	TGTGCCAGCAGCGAGGGACTTACAGATACGCAGTATTTT	CASSEGLTDTQYF
-	TRBV7-9	TRBJ2-3	-	TGTGCCAGCAGCTTAGTCCCAACTAGTCCCGATACGCAGTATTTT	CASSLVPTSPDTQYF
TRBD1	TRBV9	TRBJ1-4	once	TGTGCCAGCAGCGGAGAAGGGACAGGGAGGGAAAAACTGTTTTTT	CASSGEGTGREKLFF
-	TRBV10-2	TRBJ2-7	-	TGCGCCAGCAGTGAGCCTACGACGGGCGGCTACGAGCAGTACTTC	CASSEPTTGGYEQYF
TRBD2	TRBV19	TRBJ2-6	-	TGTGCCAGTACCGCGATGGGCGGGAGGGCCTCTGGGGCCAACGTCCTGACTTTC	CASTAMGGRASGANVLTF
-	TRBV12-5	TRBJ2-5	-	TGTGCTAGTGGTTTGACGGGAGTTGGACAAGAGACCCAGTACTTC	CASGLTGVGQETQYF
-	TRBV9	TRBJ2-7	-	TGTGCCAGCAGCGTAGGGGCAGGGGCCGACTACGAGCAGTACTTC	CASSVGAGADYEQYF
TRBD1	TRBV28	TRBJ1-2	-	TGTGCCAGCAGTTTCTCTCCTAGGACCGGGACAGGGGAGGACTATGGCTACACCTTC	CASSFSPRTGTGEDYGYTF
-	TRBV7-9	TRBJ1-1	-	TGTGCCATGGGAGACATAATGAACACTGAAGCTTTCTTT	CAMGDIMNTEAFF
-	TRBV11-2	TRBJ2-5	-	TGTGCCAGCAGCCACCAAGAGACCCAGTACTTC	CASSHQETQYF
TRBD2	TRBV19	TRBJ2-7	-	TGTGCCAGTCTCGGGCGGGAGAGCTACGAGCAGTACTTC	CASLGRESYEQYF
TRBD2	TRBV18	TRBJ2-2	-	TGTGCCAGCTCATCCACTAGCGGGAGGAACACCGGGGAGCTGTTTTTT	CASSSTSGRNTGELFF
-	TRBV2	TRBJ2-7	once	TGTGCCATACAGGGTCGCTCCTACGAGCAGTACTTC	CAIQGRSYEQYF
TRBD1	TRBV5-6	TRBJ1-1	-	TGTGCCAGCAGCTATGGACAGGGCGGAATGAACACTGAAGCTTTCTTT	CASSYGQGGMNTEAFF
-	TRBV2	TRBJ1-1	-	TGTGCCAGCAGTAAATTGGGGTGGGGCCAGGGACTGAACACTGAAGCTTTCTTT	CASSKLGWGQGLNTEAFF
-	TRBV9	TRBJ1-4	-	TGTGCCAGCAGCGGCGACAGAAATGAAAAACTGTTTTTT	CASSGDRNEKLFF
TRBD1	TRBV27	TRBJ2-7	few	TGTGCCAGCAGTCCGGGACAGGCAATCTACGAGCAGTACTTC	CASSPGQAIYEQYF
-	TRBV19	TRBJ2-7	-	TGTGCCAGTAGTATAGGAGACGGGCAGTGGGAGCAGTACTTC	CASSIGDGQWEQYF
-	TRBV7-3	TRBJ2-2	few	TGTGCCAGCAGCTTTGAAGCCGGGGAGCTGTTTTTT	CASSFEAGELFF
-	TRBV7-9	TRBJ1-3	-	TGTGCCAGCAGCTTTCCGGAGTCCTCTGGAAACACCATATATTTT	CASSFPESSGNTIYF
TRBD2	TRBV18	TRBJ2-7	-	TGTGCCAGCTCACCACCGATTTCGCGGGAGGGCCGCGAGCAGTACTTC	CASSPPISREGREQYF
-	TRBV5-1	TRBJ1-4	-	TGCGCCAGCAGCCAGGACGGACGCAATGAAAAACTGTTTTTT	CASSQDGRNEKLFF
-	TRBV4-2	TRBJ2-5	-	TGTGCCAGCAGCCAAGAGCCTCTTGTAGTGACCCAAGAGACCCAGTACTTC	CASSQEPLVVTQETQYF
TRBD2	TRBV16	TRBJ2-1	-	TGTGCCAGCAGCCAATCCAGACTAGCTGGTAGCTCCTACAATGAGCAGTTCTTC	CASSQSRLAGSSYNEQFF
TRBD1	TRBV11-3	TRBJ1-2	-	TGTGCCAGCAGCACCCGACAGGGTGATGGCTACACCTTC	CASSTRQGDGYTF
-	TRBV18	TRBJ2-3	-	TGTGCCAGCTCACCAGCAGAGGGCCTCACAGATACGCAGTATTTT	CASSPAEGLTDTQYF
TRBD1	TRBV7-6	TRBJ1-2	-	TGTGCCAGCAGGAGCCGGGACAGGGGAGACTATGGCTACACCTTC	CASRSRDRGDYGYTF
-	TRBV7-2	TRBJ1-1	-	TGTGCCAGCAGCGCCCTCCCCGGGACCCACACTGAAGCTTTCTTT	CASSALPGTHTEAFF
TRBD1	TRBV10-1	TRBJ2-7	-	TGCGCCAGCAGTGAGACAGGGGCCAACTCCTACGAGCAGTACTTC	CASSETGANSYEQYF
-	TRBV7-6	TRBJ2-7	-	TGTGCCAGCAGCTTAGGGGGGGACTCCTACGAGCAGTACTTC	CASSLGGDSYEQYF
-	TRBV27	TRBJ1-2	-	TGTGCCAGCAGTTTAGCGGGTACTAACTATGGCTACACCTTC	CASSLAGTNYGYTF
TRBD1	TRBV30	TRBJ2-1	-	TGTGCCTGGGATACAGGGGGCGCCTACAATGAGCAGTTCTTC	CAWDTGGAYNEQFF